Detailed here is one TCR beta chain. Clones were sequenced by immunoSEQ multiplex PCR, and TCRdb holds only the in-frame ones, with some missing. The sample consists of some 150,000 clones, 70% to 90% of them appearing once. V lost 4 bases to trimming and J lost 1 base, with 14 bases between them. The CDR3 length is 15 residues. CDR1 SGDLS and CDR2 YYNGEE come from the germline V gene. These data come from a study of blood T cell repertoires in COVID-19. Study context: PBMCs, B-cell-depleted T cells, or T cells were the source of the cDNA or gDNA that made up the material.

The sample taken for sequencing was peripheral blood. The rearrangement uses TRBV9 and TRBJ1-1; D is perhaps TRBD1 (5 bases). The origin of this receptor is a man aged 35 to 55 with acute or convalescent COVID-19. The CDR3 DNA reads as TGTGCCAGCAGCCCAGTGGGGGGTCGGAACACTGAAGCTTTCTTT. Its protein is CASSPVGGRNTEAFF.